This T cell receptor (beta chain) comes out of a study of T cell changes during pregnancy in multiple sclerosis (dated by TCRdb to the late 2010s). About the study as a whole: Changes in the T cell repertoire over the course of pregnancy were examined in this study in women with multiple sclerosis.

To prepare the library, the immunoSEQ multiplex PCR assay was applied. In TCRdb, the immuneACCESS table is reduced to in-frame sequences with V and J assigned. These tables do not hold every clone; where another copy was compared, an unresolved V gene accounts for under half, and the others remain unexplained. The table for this sample lists 20,000 to 25,000 clones; roughly 80% of them were counted only once. 15% to 18% of the sample goes to the ten largest clones. The CDR3 spans 12 residues, from the cysteine through the phenylalanine. Of the read, only the CDR3 DNA is kept; its 36 bases are in frame from base 1. Trimming at the junction amounts to 3 bases on V and 7 bases on J, and the germline ends lie 8 bases apart. According to the germline V gene, CDR1 reads MGHDK and CDR2 reads SYGVNS. On this clone: Its antigen is still unknown. Per-base quality was not reported, and no clone a single base away is much larger than it.

The chain is encoded by TRBV25-1 joined to TRBJ2-3; confidence is insufficient to name the D gene. This clonotype originated in a female donor in good health, enrolled as a control in a pregnancy study. The input for sequencing was CD8+ T cells from peripheral blood mononuclear cells, taken in the first trimester of pregnancy. The CDR3 protein sequence reads: CASSDPVNTQYF. The sequenced DNA is TGTGCCAGCAGTGACCCGGTCAATACGCAGTATTTT. The CDR3, completed at both ends by the reference TRBV25-1 and TRBJ2-3 genes, gives the full variable domain EADIYQTPRYLVIGTGKKITLECSQTMGHDKMYWYQQDPGMELHLIHYSYGVNSTEKGDLSSESTVSRIRTEHFPLTLESARPSHTSQYLCASSDPVNTQYFGPGTRLTVL.